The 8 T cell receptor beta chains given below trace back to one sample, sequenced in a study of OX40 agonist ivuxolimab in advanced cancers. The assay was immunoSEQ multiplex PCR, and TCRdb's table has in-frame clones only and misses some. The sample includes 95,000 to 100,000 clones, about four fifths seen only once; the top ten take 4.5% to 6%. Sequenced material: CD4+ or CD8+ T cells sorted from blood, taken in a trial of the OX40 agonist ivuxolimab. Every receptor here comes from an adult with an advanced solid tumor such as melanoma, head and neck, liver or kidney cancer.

The CDR3, as DNA: TGTGCCAGTAAAGTGACAGGGGGCAAGGGCACTGAAGCTTTCTTT. Its translation is CASKVTGGKGTEAFF. The rearrangement uses TRBV19 and TRBJ1-1, with 10 nucleotides matching TRBD1. V dropped 7 bases and J dropped 4; count of bases not matched to a gene: 9. This CDR3 has 15 residues. Germline CDR1 reads LNHDA; CDR2 reads SQIVND (reference sequence). The full variable domain, in which reference TRBV19 and TRBJ1-1 provide the parts outside the CDR3, is DGGITQSPKYLFRKEGQNVTLSCEQNLNHDAMYWYRQDPGQGLRLIYYSQIVNDFQKGDIAEGYSVSREKKESFPLTVTSAQKNPTAFYLCASKVTGGKGTEAFFGQGTRLTVV.

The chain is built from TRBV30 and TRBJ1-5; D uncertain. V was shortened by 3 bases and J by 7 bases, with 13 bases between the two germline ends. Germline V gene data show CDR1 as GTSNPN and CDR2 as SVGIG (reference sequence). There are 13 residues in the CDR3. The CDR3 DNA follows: TGTGCCTGGAGCACACGCGGTTACCAGCCCCAGCATTTT. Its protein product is CAWSTRGYQPQHF. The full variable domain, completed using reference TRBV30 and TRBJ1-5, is SQTIHQWPATLVQPVGSPLSLECTVEGTSNPNLYWYRQAAGRGLQLLFYSVGIGQISSEVPQNLSASRPQDRQFILSSKKLLLSDSGFYLCAWSTRGYQPQHFGDGTRLSIL.

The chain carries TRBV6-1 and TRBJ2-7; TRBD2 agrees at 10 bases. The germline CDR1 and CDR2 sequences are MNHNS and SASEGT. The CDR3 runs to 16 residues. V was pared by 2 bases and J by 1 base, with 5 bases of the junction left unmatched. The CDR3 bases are TGTGCCAGCAGTGAATTTGATAGCGGGGGGTCCTACGAGCAGTACTTC. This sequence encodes CASSEFDSGGSYEQYF.

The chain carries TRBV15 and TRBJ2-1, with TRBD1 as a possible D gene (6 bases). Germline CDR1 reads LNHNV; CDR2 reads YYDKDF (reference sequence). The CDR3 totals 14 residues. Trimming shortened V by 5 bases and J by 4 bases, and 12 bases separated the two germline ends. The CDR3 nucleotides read TGTGCCACCAGCCACGGACAGACATACAATGAGCAGTTCTTC. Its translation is CATSHGQTYNEQFF.

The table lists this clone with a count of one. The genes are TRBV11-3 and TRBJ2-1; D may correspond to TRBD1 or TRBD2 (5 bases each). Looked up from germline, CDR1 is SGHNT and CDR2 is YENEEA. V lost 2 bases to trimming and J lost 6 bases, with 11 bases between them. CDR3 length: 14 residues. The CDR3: CASSLRGVLNEQFF. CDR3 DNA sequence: TGTGCCAGCAGCTTACGAGGGGTCCTCAATGAGCAGTTCTTC.

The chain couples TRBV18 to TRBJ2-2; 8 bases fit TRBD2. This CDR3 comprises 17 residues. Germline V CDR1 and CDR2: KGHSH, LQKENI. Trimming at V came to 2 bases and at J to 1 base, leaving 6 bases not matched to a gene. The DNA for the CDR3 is TGTGCCAGCTCACCAAATAGCCTAGCGGGGAACACCGGGGAGCTGTTTTTT. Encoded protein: CASSPNSLAGNTGELFF.

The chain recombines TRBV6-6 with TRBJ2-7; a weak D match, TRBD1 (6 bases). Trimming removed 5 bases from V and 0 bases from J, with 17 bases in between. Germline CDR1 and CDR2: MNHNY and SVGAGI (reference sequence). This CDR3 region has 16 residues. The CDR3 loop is CASSNPTGPSSYEQYF. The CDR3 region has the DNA TGTGCCAGCAGTAACCCGACAGGCCCGAGCTCCTACGAGCAGTACTTC.

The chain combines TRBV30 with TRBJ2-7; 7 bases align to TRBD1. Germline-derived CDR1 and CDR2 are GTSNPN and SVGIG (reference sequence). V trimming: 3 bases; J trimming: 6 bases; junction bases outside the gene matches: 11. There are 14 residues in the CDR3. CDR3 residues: CAWSMGTVISEQYF. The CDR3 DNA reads TGTGCCTGGAGCATGGGGACAGTGATTTCCGAGCAGTACTTC. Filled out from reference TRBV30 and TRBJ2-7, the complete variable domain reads SQTIHQWPATLVQPVGSPLSLECTVEGTSNPNLYWYRQAAGRGLQLLFYSVGIGQISSEVPQNLSASRPQDRQFILSSKKLLLSDSGFYLCAWSMGTVISEQYFGPGTRLTVT.